Sequencing of this T cell receptor beta chain was carried out in a study of metastatic and nonmetastatic thyroid tumors. This CDR3 has 13 amino acids. V shed 3 bases and J shed 4 bases, with 10 bases lying between them. The germline V gene encodes CDR1 MNHEY and CDR2 SMNVEV (reference sequence). TCRdb ran MiXCR on the PCR reads. The sample holds 100,000 or so clones, 14% to 15% seen once. Each patient came to thyroid surgery without any prior treatment (of any kind). This clone was found many times. The chain combines TRBV27 with TRBJ2-7; D remains ambiguous. The sequencing input was blood. This receptor was obtained from a female donor with papillary thyroid cancer or a benign thyroid nodule (not recorded which). Some clones in this sample may be carry-over from other donors' samples. CDR3 sequence (DNA): TGTGCCAGCAGTTTCCTGATCGGGTACGAGCAGTACTTC. It encodes CASSFLIGYEQYF.